Below are 2 T cell receptor beta chains sequenced from a single sample in a study of shared clonotypes between healthy human individuals. Produced via immunoSEQ multiplex PCR; TCRdb's table is partial and in-frame only. The sample holds about 2.4 million clones, 80% to 95% seen once. The material sequenced was naive CD4+ T cells from PBMCs. Regarding subset: CD45RA+ positively selected. The receptors derive from a young man in good health. Some clones in this sample may be carry-over from other donors' samples.

The J gene is TRBJ2-3, the V gene TRBV4-3, with D uncertain. Germline V CDR1 and CDR2: LGHNA, YSLEER. CDR3 length: 15 amino acids. Trimming stripped 2 bases from V and 0 bases from J, with 9 bases between. The DNA for the CDR3 is TGCGCCAGCAGCCAAAGTGTGCCTAGCACAGATACGCAGTATTTT. This codes for CASSQSVPSTDTQYF.

The chain employs TRBV7-3 and TRBJ2-5; D is tentatively TRBD1 or TRBD2 (5 bases each). CDR1 is SGHTA, CDR2 FQGTGA, per germline. The CDR3 runs to 13 residues. Between the trimmed V and J ends, which lost 2 bases and 10 bases, there was a span of 14 bases. The CDR3 bases are TGTGCCAGCAGCTTAGAGGGGACGGCGATCCAGTACTTC. This encodes CASSLEGTAIQYF.